This is a list of T cell receptor beta chains from one sample in a study of OX40 agonist ivuxolimab in advanced cancers. Assay used: immunoSEQ multiplex PCR; TCRdb lists only in-frame clones, some missing. The sample has about 70,000 clones, around 90% seen once. Sequencing used CD4+ or CD8+ T cells sorted from blood, obtained in a trial of the OX40 agonist ivuxolimab. Receptors originate from an adult with an advanced solid tumor such as melanoma, head and neck, liver or kidney cancer. Both conserved end residues are part of each CDR3. A D gene is named only where the DNA matches it firmly. Expanded clones get a size class; other rows say once, few or many, or leave the size out.

cdr3_length,clone_size,j_call,d_call,v_call,cdr3_aa,cdr3_nt
13,NA,TRBJ1-4,NA,TRBV27,CASSLRTGEKLFF,TGTGCCAGCAGTTTACGGACGGGTGAAAAACTGTTTTTT
14,NA,TRBJ2-2,NA,TRBV12-5,CASGLGGPTGELFF,TGTGCTAGTGGTTTGGGCGGTCCGACCGGGGAGCTGTTTTTT
16,NA,TRBJ2-2,NA,TRBV11-3,CASSLNTGVNTGELFF,TGTGCCAGCAGCTTAAATACAGGAGTTAACACCGGGGAGCTGTTTTTT
11,NA,TRBJ2-1,NA,TRBV7-9,CASSFVDEQFF,TGTGCCAGCAGCTTCGTCGATGAGCAGTTCTTC
16,NA,TRBJ2-5,TRBD2,TRBV7-9,CASSLGLAGGLETQYF,TGTGCCAGCAGCCTGGGACTAGCGGGTGGGTTAGAGACCCAGTACTTC
13,NA,TRBJ1-2,NA,TRBV7-9,CASSPQATYGYTF,TGTGCCAGCAGCCCACAGGCAACCTATGGCTACACCTTC
12,NA,TRBJ2-1,NA,TRBV5-6,CASSYSEGEQFF,TGTGCCAGCAGCTACAGTGAGGGTGAGCAGTTCTTC
16,NA,TRBJ2-3,TRBD2,TRBV5-1,CASSRELAGVGDTQYF,TGCGCCAGCAGCCGTGAACTAGCGGGAGTGGGAGATACGCAGTATTTT
14,few,TRBJ2-7,NA,TRBV7-3,CASSLSVGQGIPHF,NA
15,NA,TRBJ2-7,TRBD1,TRBV18,CASSARTGGPYEQYF,TGTGCCAGCTCAGCCAGGACAGGGGGCCCCTACGAGCAGTACTTC
12,NA,TRBJ1-1,NA,TRBV12-5,CASGPEGVWAFF,TGTGCTAGTGGTCCGGAGGGGGTATGGGCTTTCTTT
13,NA,TRBJ2-7,NA,TRBV6-5,CASSDRAPYEQYF,TGTGCCAGCTCGGACAGAGCACCTTACGAGCAGTACTTC
18,NA,TRBJ1-1,TRBD1,TRBV27,CASSFTVQGLIPNTEAFF,TGTGCCAGCAGTTTTACCGTACAGGGGTTAATACCGAACACTGAAGCTTTCTTT
11,NA,TRBJ2-7,TRBD1,TRBV20-1,CSAGQGYEQYF,TGCAGTGCTGGACAGGGCTACGAGCAGTACTTC
13,NA,TRBJ1-1,NA,TRBV6-5,CASRLTENTEAFF,TGTGCCAGCAGATTGACGGAGAACACTGAAGCTTTCTTT
14,NA,TRBJ2-3,TRBD2,TRBV19,CASSPGGTSDTQYF,TGTGCCAGCTCCCCCGGGGGGACGTCGGATACGCAGTATTTT
14,NA,TRBJ1-5,NA,TRBV6-6,CASSYVGSAQPQHF,TGTGCCAGCAGTTACGTCGGGTCGGCTCAGCCCCAGCATTTT
17,NA,TRBJ1-6,NA,TRBV28,CASTPYQQSSYNSPLHF,TGTGCCAGCACCCCATACCAGCAGAGCTCCTATAATTCACCCCTCCACTTT
16,NA,TRBJ2-1,TRBD2,TRBV7-3,CASSPSSGRAYNEQFF,TGTGCCAGCAGCCCATCGAGCGGGAGGGCCTACAATGAGCAGTTCTTC
14,once,TRBJ2-1,TRBD1,TRBV6-5,CASSRGQGVNEQFF,TGTGCCAGTAGCAGAGGCCAGGGGGTCAATGAGCAGTTCTTC
17,NA,TRBJ1-6,NA,TRBV5-1,CASRGLSADSYNSPLHF,TGCGCCAGCAGAGGTCTTTCCGCAGACTCCTATAATTCACCCCTCCACTTT
14,NA,TRBJ2-7,NA,TRBV11-3,CASSLIPGPYEQYF,TGTGCCAGCAGCTTAATACCAGGGCCCTACGAGCAGTACTTC
14,once,TRBJ2-2,TRBD1,TRBV5-6,CASSLGQGAPRLFF,TGTGCCAGCAGCTTGGGACAGGGGGCCCCCAGGCTGTTTTTT
14,once,TRBJ2-5,NA,TRBV5-6,CASSFRGGWETQYF,TGTGCCAGCAGCTTCAGAGGGGGGTGGGAGACCCAGTACTTC
10,NA,TRBJ1-1,NA,TRBV29-1,CSVETTGAFF,TGCAGCGTCGAGACGACCGGAGCTTTCTTT
19,NA,TRBJ2-7,TRBD1,TRBV29-1,CSVFRQGSGGSSRTYEQYF,TGCAGCGTCTTTAGACAGGGATCGGGCGGATCCAGTCGGACCTACGAGCAGTACTTC
14,NA,TRBJ2-1,TRBD2,TRBV7-9,CASSLTSGGNEQFF,TGTGCCAGCAGCTTAACGTCGGGAGGGAATGAGCAGTTCTTC
15,NA,TRBJ1-5,TRBD1,TRBV19,CASSMATGGVQPQHF,TGTGCCAGTAGTATGGCGACAGGGGGCGTTCAGCCCCAGCATTTT
15,few,TRBJ1-2,TRBD1,TRBV30,CAWEWGTGGIRGYTF,TGTGCCTGGGAATGGGGGACAGGGGGCATTAGAGGCTACACCTTC
14,NA,TRBJ1-1,NA,TRBV6-5,CASRIQGTDTEAFF,TGTGCCAGCAGGATACAGGGAACGGACACTGAAGCTTTCTTT
14,once,TRBJ2-5,NA,TRBV30,CAWSVRGAAQTQYF,TGTGCCTGGAGTGTAAGAGGGGCCGCTCAGACCCAGTACTTC
14,NA,TRBJ1-1,NA,TRBV6-5,CASSYSRQNTEAFF,TGTGCCAGCAGTTACTCGCGACAGAACACTGAAGCTTTCTTT
14,NA,TRBJ2-1,NA,TRBV6-1,CARRANHSYNEQFF,TGTGCCAGGAGAGCTAATCATTCCTACAATGAGCAGTTCTTC
15,NA,TRBJ2-3,TRBD2,TRBV5-1,CASSLQRGSTDTQYF,TGCGCCAGCAGCTTGCAGCGGGGAAGCACAGATACGCAGTATTTT
17,NA,TRBJ2-7,TRBD2,TRBV4-1,CASSQGRVAGETYEQYF,TGCGCCAGCAGCCAAGGCCGCGTAGCGGGGGAAACCTACGAGCAGTACTTC
14,NA,TRBJ1-1,NA,TRBV29-1,CSVVTGRGNTEAFF,TGCAGCGTTGTAACAGGGAGGGGGAACACTGAAGCTTTCTTT
15,NA,TRBJ2-7,NA,TRBV27,CASSRPGYALYEQYF,TGTGCCAGCAGTCGCCCAGGGTATGCCCTCTACGAGCAGTACTTC
14,NA,TRBJ2-7,NA,TRBV7-2,CASSLVSGDDEQYF,TGTGCCAGCAGCTTAGTCTCGGGGGACGACGAGCAGTACTTC
15,NA,TRBJ1-3,NA,TRBV27,CASSLIGGFSDTIYF,TGTGCCAGCAGTTTAATAGGTGGCTTCTCCGACACCATATATTTT
11,NA,TRBJ2-5,NA,TRBV27,CASSWGETQYF,TGTGCCAGCAGTTGGGGGGAGACCCAGTACTTC
16,NA,TRBJ2-7,TRBD2,TRBV4-2,CASSQVSGGRVYEQYF,TGTGCCAGCAGCCAAGTCTCGGGCGGGAGGGTCTACGAGCAGTACTTC
19,NA,TRBJ1-3,NA,TRBV5-4,CASSTLGVWDTSSGNTIYF,TGTGCCAGCAGCACGCTGGGGGTTTGGGACACAAGCTCTGGAAACACCATATATTTT
17,NA,TRBJ2-3,TRBD2,TRBV9,CASSALAGVVVTDTQYF,TGTGCCAGCAGCGCCCTAGCGGGGGTCGTTGTCACAGATACGCAGTATTTT
14,NA,TRBJ1-2,NA,TRBV5-4,CASSSRGRVYGYTF,TGTGCCAGCAGCTCCCGGGGGCGCGTTTATGGCTACACCTTC
15,NA,TRBJ2-1,NA,TRBV28,CASSLGRGGRHEQFF,TGTGCCAGCAGTTTAGGCAGGGGGGGTAGGCATGAGCAGTTCTTC
15,once,TRBJ2-1,NA,TRBV11-2,CASSPPGGSWNEQFF,TGTGCCAGCAGCCCCCCAGGAGGGAGTTGGAATGAGCAGTTCTTC
17,NA,TRBJ2-5,TRBD2,TRBV4-1,CASSQDSLAGYQETQYF,TGCGCCAGCAGCCAAGATTCGCTAGCGGGGTACCAAGAGACCCAGTACTTC
15,NA,TRBJ2-7,TRBD2,TRBV27,CASKLAGEGSYEQYF,TGTGCCAGCAAACTAGCGGGAGAAGGATCCTACGAGCAGTACTTC
14,NA,TRBJ1-6,TRBD1,TRBV2,CASKRQGNNSPLHF,TGTGCCAGCAAAAGACAGGGAAATAATTCACCCCTCCACTTT
17,NA,TRBJ2-2,NA,TRBV7-3,CASSKVGGGANTGELFF,TGTGCCAGCAGCAAGGTCGGGGGCGGCGCGAACACCGGGGAGCTGTTTTTT
12,NA,TRBJ2-1,NA,TRBV30,CAWGKLGNEQFF,TGTGCCTGGGGGAAGCTTGGCAATGAGCAGTTCTTC
14,NA,TRBJ1-4,NA,TRBV5-5,CASSLAASNEKLFF,TGTGCCAGCAGCTTAGCAGCTTCCAATGAAAAACTGTTTTTT
15,NA,TRBJ1-4,TRBD1,TRBV4-1,CASSLGTATNEKLFF,TGCGCCAGCAGCCTTGGGACAGCAACTAATGAAAAACTGTTTTTT
14,NA,TRBJ2-7,NA,TRBV5-1,CASSSTGILYEQYF,TGCGCCAGCAGCTCCACAGGGATCCTCTACGAGCAGTACTTC